Shown below are 26 T cell receptor beta chains from a single sample sequenced in a study of cytomegalovirus exposure and HLA in healthy donors. PCR was performed using 60 Vbeta and 13 Jbeta primers. This table comes from immunoSEQ multiplex PCR, and its TCRdb copy is limited to in-frame clones, with some not included. Found here are approximately 150,000 clones, around 78% of them singletons; the top ten hold approximately 5.6%. The sequenced material came from PBMCs. The receptors shown here come from a woman in her forties in good health and CMV-seropositive.

This clone was detected only once. This chain connects TRBV18 to TRBJ1-2, with 7 bases identical to TRBD1. The trim removed 6 bases at V and 4 bases at J, leaving 8 bases unmatched. The CDR3 has 14 residues. Germline V gives CDR1 KGHSH, CDR2 LQKENI. CDR3 sequence: CASSLATGTYGYTF. CDR3 bases: TGTGCCAGCTCCCTTGCGACAGGGACCTATGGCTACACCTTC.

The chain has TRBV6-5 and TRBJ1-4; maybe TRBD1 (5 bases). Trimming stripped 5 bases from V and 0 bases from J, with 7 bases between. The CDR3 runs to 14 residues. Germline lookup yields CDR1 MNHEY and CDR2 SVGAGI. In DNA form, the CDR3 reads TGTGCCAGCAGTCAGACAGCAACTAATGAAAAACTGTTTTTT. Its translation is CASSQTATNEKLFF.

The chain is built from TRBV27 and TRBJ2-7, with 9 bases matching TRBD2. This CDR3 has 16 residues. CDR1 and CDR2 from the germline V gene are MNHEY and SMNVEV (reference sequence). J was trimmed by 5 bases and V by 2 bases; bases with no gene match: 10. DNA for the CDR3: TGTGCCAGCAGTTTAGTCATGACTAGCGGCGTCAACGAGCAGTACTTC. Encoded protein: CASSLVMTSGVNEQYF.

The chain carries TRBV13 and TRBJ1-4; no clear D. The CDR3 spans 15 residues. Germline V gene sequence: CDR1 PRHDT, CDR2 FYEKMQ (reference sequence). The V end lost 7 bases, the J end lost 6 bases, and 18 bases lay between the germline ends. The CDR3, as DNA: TGTGCCAGCACCCTCCGACGTGGGCATTATGAAAAACTGTTTTTT. Translation: CASTLRRGHYEKLFF.

The gene calls are TRBV5-1 and TRBJ1-1; D is undetermined. V lost 1 base, J lost 3 bases, and 13 bases lay in between. CDR1 and CDR2 (germline): SGHRS, YFSETQ. CDR3 length: 15 residues. CDR3 protein: CASSLSGRVDTEAFF. Here the CDR3 DNA reads TGCGCCAGCAGCTTGAGTGGGAGGGTAGACACTGAAGCTTTCTTT.

The chain has TRBV2 and TRBJ2-5, with D maybe TRBD1 (6 bases). The CDR3 spans 12 residues. V shed 8 bases and J shed 2 bases, with 9 bases lying between them. Germline loops: CDR1 SNHLY, CDR2 FYNNEI. In nucleotides, the CDR3 is TGTGCCAGCGGGGACACGCAAGAGACCCAGTACTTC. Its translation: CASGDTQETQYF. Combining the CDR3 with reference TRBV2 and TRBJ2-5 gives the whole variable domain EPEVTQTPSHQVTQMGQEVILRCVPISNHLYFYWYRQILGQKVEFLVSFYNNEISEKSEIFDDQFSVERPDGSNFTLKIRSTKLEDSAMYFCASGDTQETQYFGPGTRLLVL.

This clone was seen a handful of times. V and J are TRBV4-2 and TRBJ2-1, with 9 bases lining up with TRBD2. V trimming: 1 base; J trimming: 4 bases; junction bases outside the gene matches: 11. CDR3 length: 18 amino acids. Germline loops: CDR1 LGHNA, CDR2 YNFKEQ. CDR3: CASSQVGGSGSYYNEQFF. DNA for the CDR3: TGTGCCAGCAGCCAAGTTGGAGGTAGCGGGAGTTATTACAATGAGCAGTTCTTC.

The chain uses TRBV10-3 and TRBJ2-1; 11 bases map to TRBD2. Germline CDR1 ENHRY, CDR2 SYGVKD. Trimming took 4 bases from V and 2 from J; bases not matched to a gene: 4. The CDR3 is made up of 16 amino acids. CDR3 in DNA: TGTGCCATCAGTGGGGGGACTAGCGGTCCCTACAATGAGCAGTTCTTC. It yields the protein CAISGGTSGPYNEQFF.

This clone turned up a few times. The chain recombines TRBV19 with TRBJ1-1; 7 bases are shared with TRBD1. V dropped 7 bases and J dropped 6; count of bases not matched to a gene: 14. CDR1 and CDR2 from the germline V gene are LNHDA and SQIVND (reference sequence). CDR3 size: 15 residues. This chain's CDR3 is CASTPTTGEWAEAFF. The CDR3 DNA sequence: TGTGCCAGTACCCCCACCACAGGGGAGTGGGCTGAAGCTTTCTTT.

The CDR3 reads CASSYDRGTYEQYF. CDR3 DNA sequence: TGTGCCAGCAGTTACGACAGGGGTACCTACGAGCAGTACTTC. The chain is built from TRBV6-6 and TRBJ2-7; 8 nucleotides match TRBD1. The CDR3 runs to 14 residues. Germline V gene sequence: CDR1 MNHNY, CDR2 SVGAGI (reference sequence). V trimming: 2 bases; J trimming: 2 bases; junction bases outside the gene matches: 2.

In this sample, this clone turned up a few times. This chain connects TRBV7-3 to TRBJ2-7, with D possibly TRBD2 on 6 matching bases. Germline values: CDR1 SGHTA, CDR2 FQGTGA. CDR3 size: 14 residues. V was cut by 4 bases and J by 6 bases, with 16 bases left in between. CDR3 in DNA: TGTGCCAGCAGCTCAGATCAGCGGGCGGGCGAGCAGTACTTC. This gives the protein CASSSDQRAGEQYF.

This clone was recorded a few times. The chain carries TRBV2 and TRBJ2-5; no reliable D call. The CDR3 is 14 amino acids. Trimming shortened V by 6 bases and J by 0 bases, and 11 bases separated the two germline ends. Per the germline V gene, CDR1 is SNHLY and CDR2 is FYNNEI. This chain's CDR3 is CASSDGSYQETQYF. CDR3 bases: TGTGCCAGCAGCGACGGGTCCTACCAAGAGACCCAGTACTTC.

The CDR3 loop reads CASPCGSDYEQYF. The CDR3 nucleotides read TGTGCCAGCCCCTGCGGTTCAGATTACGAGCAGTACTTC. The chain joins TRBV21-1 to TRBJ2-7; TRBD2, the table's D call, lacks a check against the DNA. TRBV21-1 is a known pseudogene. The CDR3 is 13 residues long.

The chain joins TRBV27 to TRBJ2-5; TRBD2 matches 10 bases. The germline CDR1 and CDR2 sequences are MNHEY and SMNVEV (reference sequence). Trimming cost V 6 bases and J 9 bases; bases outside gene matches: 7. This CDR3 comprises 13 residues. The CDR3 reads CASSPATSGPQYF. CDR3 DNA: TGTGCCAGCAGCCCGGCGACTAGCGGGCCCCAGTACTTC.

The chain uses TRBV27 and TRBJ2-1, with 8 bases matching TRBD2. The ends lost 5 bases at V and 15 bases at J; junction bases unmatched: 18. The CDR3 covers 15 residues. Germline CDR1 reads MNHEY; CDR2 reads SMNVEV (reference sequence). This chain's CDR3 is CASSTSGITSQGLFF. The CDR3 coding sequence is TGTGCCAGCAGTACTAGCGGAATCACTTCCCAGGGACTGTTCTTC.

This clone was seen a single time. The chain employs TRBV7-8 and TRBJ2-5, with TRBD1 identical over 8 bases. This CDR3 is built from 15 residues. The V gene end was trimmed by 5 bases and the J gene end by 1 base; junction bases not matched to a gene: 6. The germline V gene encodes CDR1 SGHVS and CDR2 FQNEAQ. The CDR3 spells CASSTQGARQETQYF. The CDR3 DNA sequence: TGTGCCAGCAGCACTCAGGGGGCCCGCCAAGAGACCCAGTACTTC. The variable domain in full, with the rest retrieved from reference TRBV7-8 and TRBJ2-5, is GAGVSQSPRYKVAKRGQDVALRCDPISGHVSLFWYQQALGQGPEFLTYFQNEAQLDKSGLPSDRFFAERPEGSVSTLKIQRTQQEDSAVYLCASSTQGARQETQYFGPGTRLLVL.

This clone was counted only a few times. V usage is TRBV27 and J usage is TRBJ2-7; 7 bases agree with TRBD1. This CDR3 has 16 residues. CDR1 and CDR2 (germline): MNHEY, SMNVEV (reference sequence). With V trimmed by 6 bases and J by 2 bases, 13 bases remained unmatched. The CDR3 nucleotides read TGTGCCAGCAGGCCTTGGGACAGTAACCCCACCTACGAGCAGTACTTC. As protein: CASRPWDSNPTYEQYF.

This chain connects TRBV19 to TRBJ2-2, with TRBD2 matching over 12 bases. This CDR3 comprises 16 residues. With 3 bases clipped from V and 6 bases from J, the junction kept 5 bases outside the gene matches. Germline CDR1 is LNHDA and CDR2 is SQIVND (reference sequence). CDR3 DNA: TGTGCCAGTAGTATGCGACTAGCGGGAGAAGCCGGGGAGCTGTTTTTT. Residues: CASSMRLAGEAGELFF.

This CDR3 is CASSLADYEQYF. The CDR3 DNA reads TGTGCCAGCAGCCTAGCGGACTACGAGCAGTACTTC. The chain recombines TRBV28 with TRBJ2-7; 7 nucleotides match TRBD2. The germline CDR1 and CDR2 sequences are MDHEN and SYDVKM. V lost 6 bases and J lost 3; bases outside the gene matches: 2. This CDR3 region has 12 residues.

This clone occurred a few times. The same CDR3 is also encoded by other DNA sequences in this sample. This chain connects TRBV9 to TRBJ2-6; no clear D. CDR1 and CDR2 (germline): SGDLS, YYNGEE. The CDR3 spans 16 residues. V lost 2 bases to trimming and J lost 0 bases, with 9 bases between them. The CDR3 nucleotides are TGTGCCAGCAGCGTCCTAGTCCACTCTGGGGCCAACGTCCTGACTTTC. This encodes CASSVLVHSGANVLTF.

V gene TRBV9 combines with J gene TRBJ1-5; D gene uncertain. This CDR3 is 15 amino acids long. V lost 1 base, J lost 1 base, and 9 bases lay in between. CDR1 is SGDLS and CDR2 is YYNGEE in the germline V gene. The CDR3 DNA is TGTGCCAGCAGCGTATCGGGAGGGAGCAATCAGCCCCAGCATTTT. Amino acid sequence: CASSVSGGSNQPQHF.

The chain employs TRBV2 and TRBJ2-3; D uncertain. Germline V lookup: CDR1 SNHLY, CDR2 FYNNEI. The CDR3 extends over 13 amino acids. V dropped 3 bases and J dropped 2 bases, with 6 bases sitting between them. The chain's CDR3 is CASSDGLTDTQYF. As DNA, the CDR3 is TGTGCCAGCAGTGATGGCCTCACAGATACGCAGTATTTT.

This chain uses TRBV5-4 with TRBJ2-2; 10 bases are a match to TRBD1. The CDR3 spans 18 residues. With V trimmed by 1 base and J by 1 base, 7 bases remained unmatched. Germline CDR1 reads SGHNT; CDR2 reads YYREEE (reference sequence). The CDR3 DNA is TGTGCCAGCAGCTTGAGGACAGGGGGAGGACGGAACACCGGGGAGCTGTTTTTT. Amino acid sequence: CASSLRTGGGRNTGELFF.

The chain has TRBV25-1 and TRBJ2-1, with 11 bases aligning to TRBD2. The CDR3 is made up of 15 amino acids. CDR1 and CDR2 from the germline V gene are MGHDK and SYGVNS. V shed 3 bases, J shed 8 bases, and the junction held 6 bases outside the gene matches. The CDR3 sequence: CASSDLAGGVHEQFF. CDR3 coding DNA: TGTGCCAGCAGTGATCTAGCGGGAGGAGTGCATGAGCAGTTCTTC.

The chain has TRBV5-1 and TRBJ2-1; tentatively, D is TRBD1 (5 bases). Germline V CDR1 and CDR2: SGHRS, YFSETQ. V was trimmed by 7 bases and J by 11 bases, leaving 16 bases between them. This CDR3 region has 12 residues. As DNA, the CDR3 is TGCGCCAGCGCTCCCCAGACAGACCAGCAGTTCTTC. It codes for CASAPQTDQQFF.

About this clone itself: One end of the junction fails to match germline, which may point to a read error. This chain uses TRBV5-1 with TRBJ2-7; a possible D gene is TRBD2 (5 bases). This CDR3 is 13 amino acids long. Germline V gives CDR1 SGHRS, CDR2 YFSETQ. The CDR3 region has the DNA TGCGCCAGCAGCTTGGGGACTTCCTACAAGCAGTACTTC. Translating it yields CASSLGTSYKQYF.